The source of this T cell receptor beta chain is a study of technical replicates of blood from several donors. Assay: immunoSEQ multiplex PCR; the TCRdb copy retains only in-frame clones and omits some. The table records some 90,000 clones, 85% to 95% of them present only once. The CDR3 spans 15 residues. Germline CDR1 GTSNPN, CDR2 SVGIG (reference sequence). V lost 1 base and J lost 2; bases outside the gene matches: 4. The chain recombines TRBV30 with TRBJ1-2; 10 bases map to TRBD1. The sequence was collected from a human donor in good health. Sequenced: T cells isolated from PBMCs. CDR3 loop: CAWSADRGHNYGYTF. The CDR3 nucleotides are TGTGCCTGGAGTGCAGACAGGGGGCACAACTATGGCTACACCTTC.